The clone carrying this T cell receptor (beta chain) has a count of ten or more. Its target is not known. Time point in this sample: newly diagnosed GD, antithyroid drugs for less than 3 months. The authors made the TCR library using RNA they extracted from PBMCs. Around 10 milliliters of peripheral blood were drawn into EDTA tubes. Per the germline V gene, CDR1 is SGHVS and CDR2 is FNYEAQ. Deletions cut 5 bases from V and 2 bases from J, with 18 bases between. The CDR3 spans 16 residues. This record belongs to a study of regulatory T cells in long-lasting Graves disease. Broader study findings: Repertoires from persistent disease leaned toward TRBV28, TRBJ1-2 and TRBJ2-5. Accuracy was perhaps lowered by the small sample size. Persistent Graves' patients showed less TCR diversity than newly diagnosed ones.

Sequencing libraries for TCR beta were prepared with iRepertoire HTBI primers and Arm-PCR of CDR3 regions. Each CDR3 protein is one row after TCRdb ran MiXCR on the multiplex PCR reads. Among about 310,000 distinct CDR3 sequences listed, 18% were seen once. The sample here was peripheral blood mononuclear cells (PBMCs), taken at new diagnosis, from a patient treated with antithyroid drugs. This chain uses TRBV7-6 with TRBJ2-5; D gene uncertain. The origin of this receptor is a female donor with Graves disease. The CDR3 sequence is CASSPWGWAPQETQYF. As DNA, the CDR3 is TGTGCCAGCAGCCCCTGGGGATGGGCCCCTCAAGAGACCCAGTACTTC.